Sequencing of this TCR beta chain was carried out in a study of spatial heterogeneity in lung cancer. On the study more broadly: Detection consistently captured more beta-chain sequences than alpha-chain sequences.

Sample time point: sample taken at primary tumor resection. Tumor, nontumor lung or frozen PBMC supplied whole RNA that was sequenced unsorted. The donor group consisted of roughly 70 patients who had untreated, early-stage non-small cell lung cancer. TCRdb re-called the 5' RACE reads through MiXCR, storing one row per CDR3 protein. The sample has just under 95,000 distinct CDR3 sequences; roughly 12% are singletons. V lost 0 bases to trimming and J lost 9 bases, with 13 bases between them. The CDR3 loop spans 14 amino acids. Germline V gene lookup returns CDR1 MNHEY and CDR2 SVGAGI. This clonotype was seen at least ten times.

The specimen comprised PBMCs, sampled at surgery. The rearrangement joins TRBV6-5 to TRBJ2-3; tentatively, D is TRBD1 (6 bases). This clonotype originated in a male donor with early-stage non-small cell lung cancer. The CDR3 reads CASSYSVDRRTQYF. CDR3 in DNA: TGTGCCAGCAGTTACTCGGTTGACAGGAGAACGCAGTATTTT.